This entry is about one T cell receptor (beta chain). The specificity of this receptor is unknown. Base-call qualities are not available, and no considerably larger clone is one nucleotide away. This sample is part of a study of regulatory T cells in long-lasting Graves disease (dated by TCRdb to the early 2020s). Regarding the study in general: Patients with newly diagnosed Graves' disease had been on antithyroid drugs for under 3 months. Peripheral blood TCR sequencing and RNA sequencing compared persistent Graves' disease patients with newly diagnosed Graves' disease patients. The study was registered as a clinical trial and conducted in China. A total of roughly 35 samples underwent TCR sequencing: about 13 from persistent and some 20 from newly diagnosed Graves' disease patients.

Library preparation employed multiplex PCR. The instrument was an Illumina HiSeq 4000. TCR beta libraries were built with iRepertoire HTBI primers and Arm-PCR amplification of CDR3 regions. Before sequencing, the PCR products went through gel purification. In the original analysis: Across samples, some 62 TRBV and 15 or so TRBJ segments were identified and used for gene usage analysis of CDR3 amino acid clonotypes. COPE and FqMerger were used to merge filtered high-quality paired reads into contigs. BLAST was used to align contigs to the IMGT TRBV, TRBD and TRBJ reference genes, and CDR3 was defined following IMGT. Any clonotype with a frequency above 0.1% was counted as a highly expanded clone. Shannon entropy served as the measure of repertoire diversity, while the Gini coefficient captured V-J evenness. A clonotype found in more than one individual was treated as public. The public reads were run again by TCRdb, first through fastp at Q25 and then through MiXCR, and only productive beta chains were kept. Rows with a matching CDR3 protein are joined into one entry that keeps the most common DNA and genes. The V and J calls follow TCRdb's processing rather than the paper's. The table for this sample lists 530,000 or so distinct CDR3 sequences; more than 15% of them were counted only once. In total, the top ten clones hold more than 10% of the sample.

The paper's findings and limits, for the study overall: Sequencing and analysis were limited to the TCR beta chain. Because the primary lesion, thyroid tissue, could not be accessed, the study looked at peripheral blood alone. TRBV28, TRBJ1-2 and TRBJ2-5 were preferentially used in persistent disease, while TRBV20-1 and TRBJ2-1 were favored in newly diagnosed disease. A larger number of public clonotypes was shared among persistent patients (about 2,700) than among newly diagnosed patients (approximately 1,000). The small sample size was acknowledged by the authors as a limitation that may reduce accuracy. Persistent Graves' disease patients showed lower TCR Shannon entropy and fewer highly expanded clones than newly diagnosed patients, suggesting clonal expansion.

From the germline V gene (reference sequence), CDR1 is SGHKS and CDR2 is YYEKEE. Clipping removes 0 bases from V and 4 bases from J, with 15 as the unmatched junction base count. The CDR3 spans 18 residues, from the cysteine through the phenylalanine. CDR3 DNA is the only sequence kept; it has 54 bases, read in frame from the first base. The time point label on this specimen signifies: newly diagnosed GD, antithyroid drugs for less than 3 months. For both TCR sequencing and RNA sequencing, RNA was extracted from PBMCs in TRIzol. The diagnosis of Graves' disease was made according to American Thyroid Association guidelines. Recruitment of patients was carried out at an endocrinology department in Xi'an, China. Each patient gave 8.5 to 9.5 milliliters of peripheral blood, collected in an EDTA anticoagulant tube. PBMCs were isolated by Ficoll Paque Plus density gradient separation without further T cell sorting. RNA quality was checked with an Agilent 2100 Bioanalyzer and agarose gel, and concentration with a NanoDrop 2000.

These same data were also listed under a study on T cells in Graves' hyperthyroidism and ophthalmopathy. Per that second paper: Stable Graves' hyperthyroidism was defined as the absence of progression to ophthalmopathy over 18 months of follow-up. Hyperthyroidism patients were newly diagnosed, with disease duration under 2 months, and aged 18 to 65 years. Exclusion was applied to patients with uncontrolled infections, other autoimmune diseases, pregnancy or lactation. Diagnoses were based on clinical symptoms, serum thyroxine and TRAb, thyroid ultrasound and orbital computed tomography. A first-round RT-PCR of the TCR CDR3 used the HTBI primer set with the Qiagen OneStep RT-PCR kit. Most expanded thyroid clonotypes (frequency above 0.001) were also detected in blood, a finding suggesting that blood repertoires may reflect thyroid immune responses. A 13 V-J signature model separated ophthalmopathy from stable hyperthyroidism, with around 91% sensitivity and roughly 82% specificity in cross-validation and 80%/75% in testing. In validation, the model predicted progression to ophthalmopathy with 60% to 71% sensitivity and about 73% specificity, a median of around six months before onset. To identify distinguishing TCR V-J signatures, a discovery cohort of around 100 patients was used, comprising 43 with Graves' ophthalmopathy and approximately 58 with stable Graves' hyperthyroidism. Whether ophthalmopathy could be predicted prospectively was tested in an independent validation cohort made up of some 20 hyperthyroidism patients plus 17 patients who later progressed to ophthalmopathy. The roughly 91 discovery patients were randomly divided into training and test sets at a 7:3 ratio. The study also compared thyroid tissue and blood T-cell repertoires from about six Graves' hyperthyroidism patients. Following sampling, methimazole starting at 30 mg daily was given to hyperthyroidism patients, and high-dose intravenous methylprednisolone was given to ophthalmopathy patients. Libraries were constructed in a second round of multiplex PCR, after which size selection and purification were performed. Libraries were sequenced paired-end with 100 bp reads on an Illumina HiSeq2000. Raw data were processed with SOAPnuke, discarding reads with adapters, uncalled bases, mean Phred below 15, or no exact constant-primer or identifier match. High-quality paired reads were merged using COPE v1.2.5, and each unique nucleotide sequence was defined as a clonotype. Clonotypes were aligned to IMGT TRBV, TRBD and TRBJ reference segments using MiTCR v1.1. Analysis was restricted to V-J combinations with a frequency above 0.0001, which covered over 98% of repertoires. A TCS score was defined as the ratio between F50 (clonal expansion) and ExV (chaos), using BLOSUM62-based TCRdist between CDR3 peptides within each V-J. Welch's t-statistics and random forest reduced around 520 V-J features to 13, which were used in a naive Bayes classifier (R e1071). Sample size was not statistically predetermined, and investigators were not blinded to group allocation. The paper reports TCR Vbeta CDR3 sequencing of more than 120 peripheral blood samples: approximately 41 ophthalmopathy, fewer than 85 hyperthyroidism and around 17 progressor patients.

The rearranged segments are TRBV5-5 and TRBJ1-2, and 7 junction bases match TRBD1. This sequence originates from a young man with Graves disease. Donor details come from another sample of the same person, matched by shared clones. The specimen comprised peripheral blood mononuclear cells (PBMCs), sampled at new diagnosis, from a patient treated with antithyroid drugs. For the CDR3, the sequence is CASSLVLRQGPRSYGYTF. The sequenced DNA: TGTGCCAGCAGCTTGGTCCTCCGACAGGGTCCTCGGTCCTATGGCTACACCTTC.